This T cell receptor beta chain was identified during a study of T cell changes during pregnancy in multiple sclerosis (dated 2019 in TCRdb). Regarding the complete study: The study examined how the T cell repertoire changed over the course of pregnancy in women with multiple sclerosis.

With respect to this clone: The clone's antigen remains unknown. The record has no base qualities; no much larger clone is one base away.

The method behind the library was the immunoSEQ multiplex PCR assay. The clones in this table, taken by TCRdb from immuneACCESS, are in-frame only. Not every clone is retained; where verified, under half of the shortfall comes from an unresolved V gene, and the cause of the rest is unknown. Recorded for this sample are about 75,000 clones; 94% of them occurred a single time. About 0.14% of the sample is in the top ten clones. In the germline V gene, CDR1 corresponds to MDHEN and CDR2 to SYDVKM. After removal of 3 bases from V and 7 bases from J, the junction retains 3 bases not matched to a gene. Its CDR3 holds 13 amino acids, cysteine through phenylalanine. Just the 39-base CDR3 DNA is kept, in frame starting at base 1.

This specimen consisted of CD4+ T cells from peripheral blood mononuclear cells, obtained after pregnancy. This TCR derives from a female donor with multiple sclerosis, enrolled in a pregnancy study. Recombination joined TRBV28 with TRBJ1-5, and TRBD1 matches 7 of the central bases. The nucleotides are TGTGCCAGCAGTTTCTCAGGGGGACAGCCCCAGCATTTT. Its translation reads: CASSFSGGQPQHF. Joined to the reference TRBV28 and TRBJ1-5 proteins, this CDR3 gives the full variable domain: DVKVTQSSRYLVKRTGEKVFLECVQDMDHENMFWYRQDPGLGLRLIYFSYDVKMKEKGDIPEGYSVSREKKERFSLILESASTNQTSMYLCASSFSGGQPQHFGDGTRLSIL.